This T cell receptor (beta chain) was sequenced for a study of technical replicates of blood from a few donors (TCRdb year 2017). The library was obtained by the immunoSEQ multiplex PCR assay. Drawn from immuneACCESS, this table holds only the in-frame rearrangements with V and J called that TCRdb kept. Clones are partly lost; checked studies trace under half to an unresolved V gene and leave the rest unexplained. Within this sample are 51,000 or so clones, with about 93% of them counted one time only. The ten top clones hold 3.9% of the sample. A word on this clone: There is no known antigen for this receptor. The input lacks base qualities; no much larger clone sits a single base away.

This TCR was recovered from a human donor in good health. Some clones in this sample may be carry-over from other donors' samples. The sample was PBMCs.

The CDR3 reads as follows: CASSEARRVSYNEQFF. The nucleotide sequence reads as follows: TGTGCCAGCAGTGAAGCCCGGCGGGTATCCTACAATGAGCAGTTCTTC. The rearrangement joined TRBV6-1 to TRBJ2-1; a tentative D call is TRBD2 (5 bases match). From the cysteine up to the phenylalanine, the CDR3 has a length of 16 residues. CDR3 DNA only is kept here, 48 bases in frame from base 1. V was cut back by 0 bases and J by 1 base, leaving a gap of 10 bases between them. CDR1 and CDR2, looked up from the germline V gene, are MNHNS and SASEGT.